These 10 T cell receptor beta chains were sequenced from one sample in a study of Ad26.COV2.S vaccination and SARS-CoV-2 variants. Treatment in this sample: roughly 19 received Ad26.COV2.S at low or high dose, single or two shots; 5 received placebo; per-sample allocation not given. The samples date from day 63 after the first vaccine or placebo injection. The data were produced by immunoSEQ multiplex PCR, yet TCRdb's version contains in-frame clones alone and is incomplete. The sample holds approximately 480,000 clones; around 88% are singletons and the top ten take 13%. Sequenced here: peripheral blood, sampled in a trial of Ad26.COV2.S vaccine versus placebo. These receptors all come from a person between 18 and 59 years old who received the Ad26.COV2.S COVID-19 vaccine or a placebo.

V usage is TRBV7-8 and J usage is TRBJ1-5; 7 bases are a match to TRBD1. CDR3 size: 21 residues. Germline-derived CDR1 and CDR2 are SGHVS and FQNEAQ. The trim removed 0 bases at V and 4 bases at J, leaving 21 bases unmatched. CDR3 nucleotides: TGTGCCAGCAGCTTAGCGGGGGGGAATTTACAGGGGCCGGCGCGGAATCAGCCCCAGCATTTT. This encodes CASSLAGGNLQGPARNQPQHF.

Points on this clone: Germline is not matched at one junction end, which may reflect a read error. J is TRBJ1-1 and V is TRBV30; D is unresolved. The CDR3 sequence is 8 residues long. Per germline, CDR1 GTSNPN and CDR2 SVGIG (reference sequence). This CDR3 reads CAVALHAF. The CDR3 nucleotides are TGTGCCGTGGCCCTCCACGCTTTT.

The chain recombines TRBV11-1 with TRBJ2-7, with D possibly matching TRBD2 (5 bases). Trimming left V 4 bases short and J 2 bases short, with 18 bases between. There are 16 residues in the CDR3. From germline, CDR1 is SGHAT and CDR2 FQDESV (reference sequence). The CDR3 protein is CASSWGAASRTYEQYF. DNA of the CDR3: TGTGCCAGCAGCTGGGGAGCCGCTTCTCGGACCTACGAGCAGTACTTC.

This chain uses TRBV7-8 with TRBJ2-1; TRBD1 agrees at 7 bases. This CDR3 has 12 amino acids. J lost 8 bases, V lost 6 bases, and 4 bases had no gene match. Germline assignment: CDR1 SGHVS and CDR2 FQNEAQ. The CDR3, as DNA: TGTGCCAGCAGGGACAGGAGCCATGAGCAGTTCTTC. Translation gives CASRDRSHEQFF.

This sequence joins TRBV18 and TRBJ2-5, with TRBD2 as a possible D gene (5 bases). Germline CDR1 reads KGHSH; CDR2 reads LQKENI. The CDR3 sequence is 19 residues long. V was shortened by 0 bases and J by 4 bases, with 24 bases between the two germline ends. The CDR3 reads CASSPPLATRTYIGETQYF. The CDR3 nucleotides are TGTGCCAGCTCACCACCGTTGGCGACGAGGACTTACATTGGAGAGACCCAGTACTTC.

The chain uses TRBV7-9 and TRBJ1-1, with D possibly TRBD1 on 6 matching bases. V was pared by 6 bases and J by 4 bases, with 15 bases between. The CDR3 covers 14 residues. Germline CDR1 SEHNR, CDR2 FQNEAQ (reference sequence). The chain's CDR3 is CASRKQGEGTEAFF. The CDR3 nucleotides are TGTGCCAGCAGAAAACAGGGCGAGGGCACTGAAGCTTTCTTT.

Worth noting for this clone: Other DNA variants within this sample encode the same CDR3. This sequence joins TRBV12-3 or TRBV12-4 and TRBJ2-7; tentatively, D is TRBD1 or TRBD2 (6 bases each). The CDR3 sequence is 12 residues long. The V and J ends lost 5 bases and 4 bases respectively, with 9 bases between them. The DNA for the CDR3 is TGTGCCAGCAGTGGGGGGCGTTACGAGCAGTACTTC. This encodes CASSGGRYEQYF.

This clone was picked up one time. This chain uses TRBV11-1 with TRBJ2-2; TRBD1 agrees at 9 bases. The CDR3 has 15 residues. Germline assignment: CDR1 SGHAT and CDR2 FQDESV (reference sequence). V dropped 5 bases and J dropped 7; count of bases not matched to a gene: 8. CDR3 coding DNA: TGTGCCAGCAGCCACGGACAGGGGATGGTCGGGGAGCTGTTTTTT. It is translated as CASSHGQGMVGELFF.

The chain employs TRBV12-3 or TRBV12-4 and TRBJ1-6; no clear D. The CDR3 contains 13 residues. Trimming stripped 5 bases from V and 8 bases from J, with 10 bases between. CDR3: CASSLNQHSPLHF. DNA for the CDR3: TGTGCCAGCAGTCTAAACCAGCATTCACCCCTCCACTTT.

This chain connects TRBV29-1 to TRBJ2-1; 9 nucleotides align to TRBD1. Germline values: CDR1 SQVTM, CDR2 ANQGSEA. The CDR3 length is 14 residues. J gave up 6 bases and V 4 bases, and 7 bases lay outside the gene matches. This CDR3 is CSVGGDREVNEQFF. The CDR3 nucleotides are TGCAGCGTTGGTGGGGACAGGGAAGTCAATGAGCAGTTCTTC.